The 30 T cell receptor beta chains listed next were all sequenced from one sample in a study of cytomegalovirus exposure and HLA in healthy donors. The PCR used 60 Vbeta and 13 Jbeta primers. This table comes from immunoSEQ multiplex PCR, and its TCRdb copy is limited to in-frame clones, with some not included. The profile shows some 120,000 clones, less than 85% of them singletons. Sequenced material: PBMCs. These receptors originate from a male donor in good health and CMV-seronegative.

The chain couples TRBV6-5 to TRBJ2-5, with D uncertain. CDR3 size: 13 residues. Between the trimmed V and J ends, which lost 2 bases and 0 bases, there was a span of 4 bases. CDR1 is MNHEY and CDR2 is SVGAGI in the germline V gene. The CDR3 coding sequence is TGTGCCAGCAGTTACCACTACCAAGAGACCCAGTACTTC. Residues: CASSYHYQETQYF.

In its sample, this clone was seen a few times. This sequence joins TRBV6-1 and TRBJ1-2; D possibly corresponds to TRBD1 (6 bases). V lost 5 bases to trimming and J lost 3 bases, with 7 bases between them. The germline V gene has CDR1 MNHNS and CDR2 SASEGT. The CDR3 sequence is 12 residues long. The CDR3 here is CASSNRDYGYTF. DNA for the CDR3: TGTGCCAGCAGTAACAGGGACTATGGCTACACCTTC.

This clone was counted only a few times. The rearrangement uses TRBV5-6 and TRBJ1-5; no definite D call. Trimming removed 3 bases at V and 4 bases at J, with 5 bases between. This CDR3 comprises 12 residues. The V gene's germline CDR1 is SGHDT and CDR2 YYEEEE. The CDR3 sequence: CASSWSNQPQHF. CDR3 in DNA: TGTGCCAGCAGCTGGAGTAATCAGCCCCAGCATTTT.

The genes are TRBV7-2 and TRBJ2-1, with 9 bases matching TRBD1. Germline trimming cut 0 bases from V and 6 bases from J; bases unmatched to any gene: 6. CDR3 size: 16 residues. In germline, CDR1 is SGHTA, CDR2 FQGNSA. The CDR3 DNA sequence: TGTGCCAGCAGCTTAGCGGGACAGGGTATCGCCAATGAGCAGTTCTTC. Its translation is CASSLAGQGIANEQFF. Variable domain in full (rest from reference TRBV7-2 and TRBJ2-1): GAGVSQSPSNKVTEKGKDVELRCDPISGHTALYWYRQSLGQGLEFLIYFQGNSAPDKSGLPSDRFSAERTGGSVSTLTIQRTQQEDSAVYLCASSLAGQGIANEQFFGPGTRLTVL.

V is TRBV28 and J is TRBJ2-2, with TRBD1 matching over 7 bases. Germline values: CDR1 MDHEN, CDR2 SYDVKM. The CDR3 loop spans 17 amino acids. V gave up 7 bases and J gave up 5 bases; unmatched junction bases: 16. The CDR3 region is CASINGPGQLKTGELFF. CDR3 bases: TGTGCCAGCATCAACGGCCCGGGACAGCTAAAAACCGGGGAGCTGTTTTTT.

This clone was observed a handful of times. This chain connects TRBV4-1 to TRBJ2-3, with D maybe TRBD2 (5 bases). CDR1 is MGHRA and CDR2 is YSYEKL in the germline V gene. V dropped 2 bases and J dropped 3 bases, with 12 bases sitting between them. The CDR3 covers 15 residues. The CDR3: CASSQLRIATDTQYF. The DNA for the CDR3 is TGCGCCAGCAGCCAACTAAGGATAGCGACAGATACGCAGTATTTT.

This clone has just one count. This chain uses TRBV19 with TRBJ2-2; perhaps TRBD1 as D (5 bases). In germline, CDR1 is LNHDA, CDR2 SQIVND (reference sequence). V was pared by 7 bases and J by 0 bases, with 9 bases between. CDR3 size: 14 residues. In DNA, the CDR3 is TGTGCCAGTATAAGGGGCCCGAACACCGGGGAGCTGTTTTTT. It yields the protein CASIRGPNTGELFF.

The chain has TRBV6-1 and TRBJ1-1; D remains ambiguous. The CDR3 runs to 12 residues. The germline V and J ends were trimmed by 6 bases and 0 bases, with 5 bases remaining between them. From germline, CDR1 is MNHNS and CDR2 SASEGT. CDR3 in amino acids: CASRRLNTEAFF. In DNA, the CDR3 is TGTGCCAGCAGGCGATTGAACACTGAAGCTTTCTTT.

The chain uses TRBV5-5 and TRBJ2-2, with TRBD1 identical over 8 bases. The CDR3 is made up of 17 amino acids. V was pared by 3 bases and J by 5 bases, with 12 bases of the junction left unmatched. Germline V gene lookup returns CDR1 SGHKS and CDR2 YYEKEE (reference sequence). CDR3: CASSSQTGTGPTGELFF. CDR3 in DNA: TGTGCCAGCAGCTCGCAAACCGGGACAGGACCAACCGGGGAGCTGTTTTTT.

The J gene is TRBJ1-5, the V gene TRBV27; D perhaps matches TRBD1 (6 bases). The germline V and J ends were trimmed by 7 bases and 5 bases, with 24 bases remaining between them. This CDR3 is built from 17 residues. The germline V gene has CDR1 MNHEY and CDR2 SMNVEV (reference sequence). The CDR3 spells CASTQRHRVGSDQPQHF. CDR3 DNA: TGTGCCAGCACCCAAAGGCACAGGGTTGGGTCGGATCAGCCCCAGCATTTT.

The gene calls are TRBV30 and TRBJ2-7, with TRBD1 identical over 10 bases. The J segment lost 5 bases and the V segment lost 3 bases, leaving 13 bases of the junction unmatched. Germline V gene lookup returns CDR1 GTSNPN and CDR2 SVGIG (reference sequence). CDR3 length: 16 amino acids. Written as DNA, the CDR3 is TGTGCCTGGAGCGCAAAAGGTGGGACAGGGGAAAACGAGCAGTACTTC. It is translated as CAWSAKGGTGENEQYF.

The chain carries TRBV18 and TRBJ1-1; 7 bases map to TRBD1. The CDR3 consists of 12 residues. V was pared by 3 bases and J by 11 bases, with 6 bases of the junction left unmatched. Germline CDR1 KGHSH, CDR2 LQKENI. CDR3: CASSPLGGAAFF. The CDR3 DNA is TGTGCCAGCTCACCTTTAGGGGGCGCCGCTTTCTTT. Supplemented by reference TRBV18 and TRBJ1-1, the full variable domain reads NAGVMQNPRHLVRRRGQEARLRCSPMKGHSHVYWYRQLPEEGLKFMVYLQKENIIDESGMPKERFSAEFPKEGPSILRIQQVVRGDSAAYFCASSPLGGAAFFGQGTRLTVV.

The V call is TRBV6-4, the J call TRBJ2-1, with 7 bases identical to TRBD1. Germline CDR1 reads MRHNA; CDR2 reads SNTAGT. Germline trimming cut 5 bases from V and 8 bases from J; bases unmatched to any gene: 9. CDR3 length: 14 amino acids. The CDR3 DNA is TGTGCCAGCAGTCGGACAGGTGTGGGGTATGAGCAGTTCTTC. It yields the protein CASSRTGVGYEQFF.

In DNA form, the CDR3 reads TGTGCCTGGACCGGACAGGCGGGTCAGCCCCAGCATTTT. Translation gives CAWTGQAGQPQHF. This sequence joins TRBV30 and TRBJ1-5; the match to TRBD1 covers 7 bases. The CDR3 is 13 residues long. Germline CDR1 and CDR2: GTSNPN and SVGIG (reference sequence). V trimming: 4 bases; J trimming: 6 bases; junction bases outside the gene matches: 6.

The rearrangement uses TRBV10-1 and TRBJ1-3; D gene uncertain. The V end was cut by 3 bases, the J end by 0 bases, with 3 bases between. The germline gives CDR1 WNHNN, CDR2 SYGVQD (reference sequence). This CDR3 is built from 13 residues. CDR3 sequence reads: CASSDLSGNTIYF. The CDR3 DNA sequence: TGCGCCAGCAGTGACCTCTCTGGAAACACCATATATTTT.

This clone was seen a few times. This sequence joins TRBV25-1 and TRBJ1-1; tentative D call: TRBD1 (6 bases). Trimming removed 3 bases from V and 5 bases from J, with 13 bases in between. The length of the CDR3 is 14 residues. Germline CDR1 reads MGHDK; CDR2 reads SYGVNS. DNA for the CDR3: TGTGCCAGCAGTGATTCGACAGGAAGGACTGAAGCTTTCTTT. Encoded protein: CASSDSTGRTEAFF.

The CDR3 coding sequence is TGTGCCAGCAGCCAAGGGGCAGGGAAATTTTCACCCCTCCACTTT. This sequence encodes CASSQGAGKFSPLHF. The chain combines TRBV14 with TRBJ1-6, with D perhaps matching TRBD1 (5 bases). Germline-derived CDR1 and CDR2 are SGHDN and FVKESK. Between the trimmed V and J ends, which lost 1 base and 9 bases, there was a span of 13 bases. This CDR3 spans 15 amino acids.

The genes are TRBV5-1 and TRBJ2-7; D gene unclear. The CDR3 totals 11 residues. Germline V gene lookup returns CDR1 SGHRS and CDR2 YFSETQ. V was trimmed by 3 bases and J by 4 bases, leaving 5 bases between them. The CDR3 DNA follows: TGCGCCAGCAGCTCCTTTTACGAGCAGTACTTC. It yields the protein CASSSFYEQYF.

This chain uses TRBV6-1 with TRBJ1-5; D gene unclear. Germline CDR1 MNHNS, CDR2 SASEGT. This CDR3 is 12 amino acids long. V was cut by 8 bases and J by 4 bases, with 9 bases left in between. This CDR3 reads CASLGGNQPQHF. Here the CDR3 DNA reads TGTGCCAGCCTGGGAGGGAATCAGCCCCAGCATTTT.

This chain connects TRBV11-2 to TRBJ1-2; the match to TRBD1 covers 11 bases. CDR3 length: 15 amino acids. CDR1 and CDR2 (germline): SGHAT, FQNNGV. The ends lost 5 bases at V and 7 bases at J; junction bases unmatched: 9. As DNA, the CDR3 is TGTGCCAGCAGCGCAGCAGGACAGGGGGCGGGTGGCTACACCTTC. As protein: CASSAAGQGAGGYTF.

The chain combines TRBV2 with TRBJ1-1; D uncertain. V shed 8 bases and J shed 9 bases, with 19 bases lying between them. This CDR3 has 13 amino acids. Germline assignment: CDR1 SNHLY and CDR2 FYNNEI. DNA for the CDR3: TGTGCCAGCGAGGGATGGGGTAAGGAAAAAGCTTTCTTT. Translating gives CASEGWGKEKAFF.

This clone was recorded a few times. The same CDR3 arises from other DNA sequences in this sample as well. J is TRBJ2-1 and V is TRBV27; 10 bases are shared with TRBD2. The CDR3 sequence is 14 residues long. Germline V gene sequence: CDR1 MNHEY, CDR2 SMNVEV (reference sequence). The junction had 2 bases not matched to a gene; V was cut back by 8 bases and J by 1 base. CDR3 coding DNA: TGTGCCAGCCGGACTAGCGGATCCTACAATGAGCAGTTCTTC. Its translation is CASRTSGSYNEQFF.

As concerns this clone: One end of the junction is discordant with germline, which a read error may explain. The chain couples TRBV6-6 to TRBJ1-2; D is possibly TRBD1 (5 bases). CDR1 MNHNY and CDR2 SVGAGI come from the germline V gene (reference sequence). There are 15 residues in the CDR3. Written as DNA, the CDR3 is TGTGCCAGCACTTACACTTCGGGGGATAACTATGGCTACACCTTC. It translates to CASTYTSGDNYGYTF.

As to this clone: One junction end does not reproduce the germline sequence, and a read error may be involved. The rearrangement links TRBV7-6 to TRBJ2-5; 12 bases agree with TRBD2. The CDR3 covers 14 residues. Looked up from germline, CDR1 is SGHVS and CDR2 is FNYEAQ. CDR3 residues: CASSLAGGLETQYF. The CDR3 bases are TGTGCCAGCAGCCTAGCGGGGGGGCTCGAGACCCAGTACTTC. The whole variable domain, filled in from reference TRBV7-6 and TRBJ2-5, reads GAGVSQSPRYKVTKRGQDVALRCDPISGHVSLYWYRQALGQGPEFLTYFNYEAQQDKSGLPNDRFSAERPEGSISTLTIQRTEQRDSAMYRCASSLAGGLETQYFGPGTRLLVL.

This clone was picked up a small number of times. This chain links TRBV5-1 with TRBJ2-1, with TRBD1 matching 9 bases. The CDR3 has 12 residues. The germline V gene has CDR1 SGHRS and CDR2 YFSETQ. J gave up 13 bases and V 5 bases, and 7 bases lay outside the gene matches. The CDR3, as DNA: TGCGCCAGCAGACTGGGACAGGGATCACAGTTCTTC. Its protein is CASRLGQGSQFF. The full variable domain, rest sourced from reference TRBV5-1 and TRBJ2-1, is KAGVTQTPRYLIKTRGQQVTLSCSPISGHRSVSWYQQTPGQGLQFLFEYFSETQRNKGNFPGRFSGRQFSNSRSEMNVSTLELGDSALYLCASRLGQGSQFFGPGTRLTVL.

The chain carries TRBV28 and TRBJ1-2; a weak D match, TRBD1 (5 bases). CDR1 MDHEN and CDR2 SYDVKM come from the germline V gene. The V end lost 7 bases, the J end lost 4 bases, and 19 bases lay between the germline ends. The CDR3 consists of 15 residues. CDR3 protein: CASTLSGPASYGYTF. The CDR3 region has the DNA TGTGCCAGCACTCTTTCAGGGCCGGCGTCCTATGGCTACACCTTC.

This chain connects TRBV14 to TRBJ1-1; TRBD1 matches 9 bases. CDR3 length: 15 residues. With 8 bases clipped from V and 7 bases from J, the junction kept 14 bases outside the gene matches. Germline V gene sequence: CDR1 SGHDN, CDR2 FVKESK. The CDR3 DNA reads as TGTGCCAGCGGCCGACTACAGGGGGCCGACGGTGAAGCTTTCTTT. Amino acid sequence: CASGRLQGADGEAFF.

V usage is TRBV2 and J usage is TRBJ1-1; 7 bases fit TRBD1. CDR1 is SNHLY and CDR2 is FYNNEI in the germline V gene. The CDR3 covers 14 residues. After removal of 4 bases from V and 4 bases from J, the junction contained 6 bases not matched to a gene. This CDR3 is CASSGYNRGTEAFF. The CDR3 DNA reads TGTGCCAGCAGTGGTTATAACAGGGGCACTGAAGCTTTCTTT. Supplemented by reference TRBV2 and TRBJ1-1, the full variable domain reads EPEVTQTPSHQVTQMGQEVILRCVPISNHLYFYWYRQILGQKVEFLVSFYNNEISEKSEIFDDQFSVERPDGSNFTLKIRSTKLEDSAMYFCASSGYNRGTEAFFGQGTRLTVV.

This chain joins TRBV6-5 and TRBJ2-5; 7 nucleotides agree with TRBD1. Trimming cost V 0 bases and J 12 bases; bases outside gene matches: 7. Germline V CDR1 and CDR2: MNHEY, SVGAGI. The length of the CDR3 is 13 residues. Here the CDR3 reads CASSYSKQTGKYF. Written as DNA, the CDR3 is TGTGCCAGCAGTTACTCGAAGCAGACAGGGAAGTACTTC.

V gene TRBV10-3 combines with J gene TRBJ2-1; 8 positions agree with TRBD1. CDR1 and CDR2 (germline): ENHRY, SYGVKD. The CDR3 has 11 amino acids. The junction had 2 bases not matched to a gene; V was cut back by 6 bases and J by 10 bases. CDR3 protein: CAIRRQGEQFF. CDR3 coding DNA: TGTGCCATCAGGAGACAGGGGGAGCAGTTCTTC.